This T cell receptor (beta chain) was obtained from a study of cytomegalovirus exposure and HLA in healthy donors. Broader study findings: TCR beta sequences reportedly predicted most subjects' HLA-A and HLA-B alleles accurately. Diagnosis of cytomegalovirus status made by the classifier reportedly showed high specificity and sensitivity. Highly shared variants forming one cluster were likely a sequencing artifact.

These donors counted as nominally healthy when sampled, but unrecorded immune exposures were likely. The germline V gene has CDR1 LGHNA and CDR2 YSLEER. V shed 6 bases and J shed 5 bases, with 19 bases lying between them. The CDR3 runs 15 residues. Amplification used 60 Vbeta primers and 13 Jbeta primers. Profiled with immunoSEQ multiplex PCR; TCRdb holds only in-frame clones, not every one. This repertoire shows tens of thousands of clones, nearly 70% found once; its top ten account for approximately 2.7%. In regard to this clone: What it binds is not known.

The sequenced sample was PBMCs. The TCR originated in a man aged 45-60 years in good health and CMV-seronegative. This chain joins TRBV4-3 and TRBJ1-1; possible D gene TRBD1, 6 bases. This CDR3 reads CASSAGGGWETEAFF. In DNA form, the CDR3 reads TGCGCCAGCAGTGCCGGGGGGGGCTGGGAGACTGAAGCTTTCTTT.